This entry concerns a single T cell receptor beta chain. The antigen is undetermined. The sample is drawn from a study of OX40 agonist ivuxolimab in advanced cancers. About the research overall: The drug used for patients, ivuxolimab, was an agonistic anti-OX40 (CD134) antibody. The group had a mean age of roughly 65 years, ranged from 23 to 79, and was 82.7% male.

Generated by immunoSEQ multiplex PCR, the TCRdb table keeps only in-frame clones and is missing some. The sample has just over 60,000 clones, 92% seen once. Study-level findings and limits: At doses 0.1 to 3.0 mg/kg, CD4+ and CD8+ clones expanded.

Source: CD4+ or CD8+ T cells sorted from blood, taken in a trial of the OX40 agonist ivuxolimab. The source of this sequence is an adult with an advanced solid tumor such as melanoma, head and neck, liver or kidney cancer.

The CDR3 region is CASSVGQEGNQPQHF. The DNA for the CDR3 is TGTGCCAGCAGCGTCGGGCAGGAGGGCAATCAGCCCCAGCATTTT. This chain connects TRBV11-1 to TRBJ1-5; the D is unclear. The CDR3 is 15 amino acids. Germline CDR1 reads SGHAT; CDR2 reads FQDESV (reference sequence). Deletions cut 5 bases from V and 2 bases from J, with 13 bases between.